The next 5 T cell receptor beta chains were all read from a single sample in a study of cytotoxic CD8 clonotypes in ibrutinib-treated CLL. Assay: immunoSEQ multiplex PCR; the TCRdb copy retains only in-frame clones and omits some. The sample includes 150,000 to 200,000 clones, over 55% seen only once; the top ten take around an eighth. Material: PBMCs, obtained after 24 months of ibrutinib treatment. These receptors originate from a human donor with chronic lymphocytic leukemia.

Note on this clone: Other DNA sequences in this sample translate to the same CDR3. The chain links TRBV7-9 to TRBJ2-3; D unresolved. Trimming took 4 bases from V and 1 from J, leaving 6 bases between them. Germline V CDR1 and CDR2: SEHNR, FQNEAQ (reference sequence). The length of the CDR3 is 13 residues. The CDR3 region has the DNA TGTGCCAGCAGCTCCCAGGGCACAGATACGCAGTATTTT. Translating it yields CASSSQGTDTQYF.

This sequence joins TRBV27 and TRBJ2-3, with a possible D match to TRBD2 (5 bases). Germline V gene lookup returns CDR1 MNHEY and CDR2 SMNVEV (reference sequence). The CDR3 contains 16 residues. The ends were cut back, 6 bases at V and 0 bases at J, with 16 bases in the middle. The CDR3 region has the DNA TGTGCCAGCAGCTCTTGGGCGGGCGCTAGCACAGATACGCAGTATTTT. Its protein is CASSSWAGASTDTQYF.

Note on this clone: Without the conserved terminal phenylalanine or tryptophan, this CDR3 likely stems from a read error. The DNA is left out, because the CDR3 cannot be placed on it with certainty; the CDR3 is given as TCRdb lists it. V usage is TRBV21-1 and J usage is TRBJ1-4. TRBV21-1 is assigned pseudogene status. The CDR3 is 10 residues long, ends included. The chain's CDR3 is CASSKDPSKV.

CDR3 sequence reads: CASSFGTANTEAFF. The CDR3 coding sequence is TGCGCCAGCAGCTTTGGGACGGCGAACACTGAAGCTTTCTTT. The V gene is TRBV5-1, the J gene TRBJ1-1; D is possibly TRBD1 (5 bases). Trimming pared 2 bases from V and 1 base from J, leaving 9 bases between. CDR3 length equals 14 residues. CDR1 and CDR2 from the germline V gene are SGHRS and YFSETQ.

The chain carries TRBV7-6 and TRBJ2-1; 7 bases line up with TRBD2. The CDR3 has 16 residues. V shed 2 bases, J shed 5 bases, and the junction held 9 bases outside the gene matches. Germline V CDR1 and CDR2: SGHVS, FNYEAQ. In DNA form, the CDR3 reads TGTGCCAGCAGCTTACGAGCCGGGGACTACCACAATGAGCAGTTCTTC. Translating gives CASSLRAGDYHNEQFF. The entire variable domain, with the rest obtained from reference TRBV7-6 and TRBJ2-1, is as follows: GAGVSQSPRYKVTKRGQDVALRCDPISGHVSLYWYRQALGQGPEFLTYFNYEAQQDKSGLPNDRFSAERPEGSISTLTIQRTEQRDSAMYRCASSLRAGDYHNEQFFGPGTRLTVL.